Listed here is a single T cell receptor beta chain. Its antigen is still unknown. The source of the sample is a study of shared clonotypes between healthy human individuals. At the level of the study: Participating donors consisted of two women and a few men aged 18 to 49.

The repertoire was sequenced with immunoSEQ multiplex PCR; TCRdb's copy has only in-frame clones and lacks some. This table holds approximately 2.5 million clones, 90% to 95% found once. Adult Caucasians living in Nashville, Tennessee made up all of the donors. Study-wide results and caveats: Shared clonotypes: approximately 4.5% naive CD4, around 3.4% naive CD8, roughly 2.2% memory CD4, 0.35% to 0.5% memory CD8.

The sample comprised naive CD4+ T cells sorted from blood. Subset reported: CD45RA+ positively selected. This receptor was obtained from a man between 18 and 29 years old in good health.

Here the CDR3 DNA reads TGTGCCAGCAGACCCGGGACTCGAAATGAGCAGTTCTTC. As protein: CASRPGTRNEQFF. The chain recombines TRBV6-5 with TRBJ2-1; maybe TRBD2 (6 bases). V lost 6 bases and J lost 7, with 13 bases in between. The CDR3 covers 13 residues. Germline V CDR1 and CDR2: MNHEY, SVGAGI.